These 11 T cell receptor beta chains originate from one sample sequenced in a study of response to subunit inactivated influenza vaccine. TCRdb re-called the RT-PCR reads through MiXCR, storing one row per CDR3 protein. Among about 480,000 distinct CDR3 sequences, roughly 9.8% were seen once, and the ten largest hold 10% to 15%. This material consisted of PBMCs from blood, taken roughly 6 weeks after vaccination. All receptors come from a man in his forties or fifties who received an inactivated influenza vaccine.

The rearrangement joins TRBV24-1 to TRBJ2-1, with TRBD2 identical over 11 bases. CDR1 KGHDR and CDR2 SFDVKD come from the germline V gene. The length of the CDR3 is 18 residues. The V segment lost 2 bases and the J segment 1 base; nucleotides outside the gene matches: 6. CDR3 coding DNA: TGTGCCACCAGTGATTCCCCTAGCGGGGGGCCTTCCTACAATGAGCAGTTCTTC. Its protein product is CATSDSPSGGPSYNEQFF.

The rearrangement joins TRBV6-1 to TRBJ1-4; no definite D call. Trimming cost V 5 bases and J 5 bases, with 12 bases left between them. CDR1 is MNHNS, CDR2 SASEGT, per germline. The CDR3 length is 14 residues. The CDR3 region has the DNA TGTGCCAGCAGTAGCAGGCTGCGAAATGAAAAACTGTTTTTT. Protein sequence: CASSSRLRNEKLFF.

The V and J genes are TRBV29-1 and TRBJ2-5; D call uncertain. The CDR3 is made up of 11 amino acids. The V end lost 6 bases, the J end lost 5 bases, and 10 bases lay between the germline ends. Germline V lookup: CDR1 SQVTM, CDR2 ANQGSEA. This CDR3 is CSVDTRETQYF. The CDR3, as DNA: TGCAGCGTAGATACAAGGGAGACCCAGTACTTC.

The sample holds many counts of this clonotype. This rearrangement joins TRBV24-1 to TRBJ1-2; TRBD1 is a possible D gene (6 bases). Germline values: CDR1 KGHDR, CDR2 SFDVKD. Trimming removed 3 bases from V and 6 bases from J, with 13 bases in between. The CDR3 runs 14 residues. The CDR3 sequence: CATSDSGQSNGYTF. The CDR3 bases are TGTGCCACCAGTGATAGCGGACAGTCTAATGGCTACACCTTC.

This clonotype showed up just a few times. CDR3 sequence (DNA): TGCGCCAGCAGCTCCGGGCCCAGTCAGTACTTC. Translation: CASSSGPSQYF. V is TRBV5-1 and J is TRBJ2-7; D gene unclear. The CDR3 extends over 11 amino acids. The germline gives CDR1 SGHRS, CDR2 YFSETQ. V lost 3 bases and J 10 bases, leaving 11 bases between the germline ends.

Details on this clonotype: This could be a read error, since a much larger clone is one nucleotide away. The J gene is TRBJ2-2, the V gene TRBV7-6; 8 positions agree with TRBD2. This CDR3 has 15 residues. Germline loops: CDR1 SGHVS, CDR2 FNYEAQ. The junction had 2 bases not matched to a gene; V was cut back by 1 base and J by 4 bases. This CDR3 reads CASSLGAGATGELFF. Here the CDR3 DNA reads TGTGCCAGCAGCTTAGGAGCGGGAGCCACCGGGGAGCTGTTTTTT.

The chain joins TRBV7-3 to TRBJ2-1; tentatively, D is TRBD1 (5 bases). Trimming removed 5 bases from V and 8 bases from J, with 22 bases in between. The CDR3 sequence is 16 residues long. CDR1 and CDR2 from the germline V gene are SGHTA and FQGTGA. CDR3 sequence reads: CASSPIVGALRDEQFF. As DNA, the CDR3 is TGTGCCAGCAGCCCAATCGTAGGGGCCTTACGGGATGAGCAGTTCTTC. Based on the CDR3 plus reference TRBV7-3 and TRBJ2-1, the full variable domain is GAGVSQTPSNKVTEKGKYVELRCDPISGHTALYWYRQSLGQGPEFLIYFQGTGAADDSGLPNDRFFAVRPEGSVSTLKIQRTERGDSAVYLCASSPIVGALRDEQFFGPGTRLTVL.

The table lists this clonotype with many counts. The chain combines TRBV11-2 with TRBJ2-1; no clear D gene. Deletions cut 4 bases from V and 4 bases from J, with 5 bases between. The germline CDR1 and CDR2 sequences are SGHAT and FQNNGV. The CDR3 contains 12 residues. The CDR3 sequence: CASSYQYNEQFF. The CDR3 bases are TGTGCCAGCAGCTACCAATACAATGAGCAGTTCTTC.

This clonotype was picked up many times. The J gene is TRBJ2-7, the V gene TRBV20-1; the match to TRBD2 covers 10 bases. J was trimmed by 6 bases and V by 0 bases; bases with no gene match: 11. In germline, CDR1 is DFQATT, CDR2 SNEGSKA (reference sequence). This CDR3 is built from 16 residues. CDR3 sequence reads: CSARDAMGLAYLEQYF. The DNA of the CDR3 is TGCAGTGCTAGAGATGCCATGGGACTAGCGTATCTCGAGCAGTACTTC.

This clonotype has ten or more counts. The gene calls are TRBV7-2 and TRBJ1-2; D unclear. The V gene lost 1 base and the J gene lost 7 bases, with 7 bases spanning the gap. Germline CDR1 is SGHTA and CDR2 is FQGNSA. This CDR3 comprises 12 residues. The CDR3 loop reads CASSLELGGYTF. CDR3 sequence (DNA): TGTGCCAGCAGCTTAGAATTGGGTGGCTACACCTTC.

This clonotype was seen only once. This chain connects TRBV27 to TRBJ1-6; perhaps TRBD1 as D (6 bases). Trimming stripped 4 bases from V and 9 bases from J, with 13 bases between. This CDR3 is built from 14 residues. Germline V gives CDR1 MNHEY, CDR2 SMNVEV (reference sequence). CDR3 sequence reads: CASSSTGWGSPLHF. In nucleotides, the CDR3 is TGTGCCAGCAGTTCTACAGGGTGGGGTTCACCCCTCCACTTT.